The subject of this entry is one T cell receptor (beta chain). Patients with Susac syndrome met diagnostic criteria that were recently defined for definite or probable disease. Through negative isolation, CD4+ and CD8+ T cells were obtained, while TEMRA cells were enriched using FACS. Between the trimmed V and J ends, which lost 5 bases and 8 bases, there was a span of 9 bases. This CDR3 contains 12 residues. The sample is drawn from a study of CD8 T cells in Susac syndrome. Study overall: Within the sequenced Susac syndrome patient group, more than 5 exhibited active disease and under 10 were in remission.

An input of about 0.5 to 1 ug of RNA was subjected to reverse transcription using random hexamers. The amplification used immunoSEQ multiplex PCR on TCR beta CDR3; it spanned 54 Vbeta and 13 Jbeta. MiXCR, run by TCRdb on the immunoSEQ multiplex PCR reads, gives a single entry per CDR3 protein. The table lists around 230,000 distinct CDR3 sequences, around 96% of them singletons, with approximately 0.1% in the top ten. The TCR comes from a human donor with Susac syndrome. V usage is TRBV12-3 or TRBV12-4 and J usage is TRBJ2-2, with D perhaps TRBD2 (5 bases). Sequencing was done on a sample of CD4+ T cells from PBMCs. CDR3 loop: CASSLTSGELFF. In DNA, the CDR3 is TGTGCCAGCAGTCTAACTAGTGGGGAGCTGTTTTTT.